Listed here are 19 T cell receptor beta chains from one sample, sequenced in a study of OX40 agonist ivuxolimab in advanced cancers. Clones were read by immunoSEQ multiplex PCR, and TCRdb kept only the in-frame ones, dropping some. The data show about 100,000 clones, around 91% seen once. The material sequenced was CD4+ or CD8+ T cells sorted from blood, taken in a trial of the OX40 agonist ivuxolimab. Every receptor here comes from an adult with an advanced solid tumor such as melanoma, head and neck, liver or kidney cancer.

This sequence joins TRBV6-5 and TRBJ1-1; no reliable D call. V lost 4 bases and J 5 bases, leaving 17 bases between the germline ends. This CDR3 contains 15 residues. CDR1 is MNHEY, CDR2 SVGAGI, per germline. The CDR3 DNA reads as TGTGCCAGCAGTTTTGGTACCCGGGGAGGGACTGAAGCTTTCTTT. Its translation is CASSFGTRGGTEAFF.

This clone was seen just once. CDR3 region: CATSRGQGSYNEQFF. The CDR3 coding sequence is TGTGCCACCTCGCGGGGACAGGGCTCCTACAATGAGCAGTTCTTC. The chain joins TRBV25-1 to TRBJ2-1, with 9 bases aligning to TRBD1. The CDR3 runs to 15 residues. Germline V gives CDR1 MGHDK, CDR2 SYGVNS. V was pared by 10 bases and J by 0 bases, with 7 bases of the junction left unmatched. Full variable domain (remainder filled in from reference TRBV25-1 and TRBJ2-1): EADIYQTPRYLVIGTGKKITLECSQTMGHDKMYWYQQDPGMELHLIHYSYGVNSTEKGDLSSESTVSRIRTEHFPLTLESARPSHTSQYLCATSRGQGSYNEQFFGPGTRLTVL.

The chain uses TRBV10-3 and TRBJ1-6, with D possibly matching TRBD1 (6 bases). In germline, CDR1 is ENHRY, CDR2 SYGVKD. The length of the CDR3 is 15 residues. Trimming took 2 bases from V and 8 from J, leaving 13 bases between them. CDR3 bases: TGTGCCATCAGTGAGCCAACCAACAGGGATTCACCCCTCCACTTT. Protein: CAISEPTNRDSPLHF.

The rearrangement links TRBV25-1 to TRBJ2-1; possibly TRBD2 for D (5 bases). Per the germline V gene, CDR1 is MGHDK and CDR2 is SYGVNS. This CDR3 has 15 residues. V lost 4 bases to trimming and J lost 2 bases, with 12 bases between them. CDR3 amino acids: CASSAGETAYNEQFF. In DNA form, the CDR3 reads TGTGCCAGCAGTGCCGGGGAGACGGCCTACAATGAGCAGTTCTTC.

The J gene is TRBJ2-2, the V gene TRBV5-1; D gene unclear. The CDR3 length is 15 residues. Germline assignment: CDR1 SGHRS and CDR2 YFSETQ. V dropped 2 bases and J dropped 6 bases, with 14 bases sitting between them. In nucleotides, the CDR3 is TGCGCCAGCAGCTTCGACCTGGTCGCGGCCGGGGAGCTGTTTTTT. This gives the protein CASSFDLVAAGELFF.

This chain uses TRBV20-1 with TRBJ1-1; tentative D call: TRBD1 (5 bases). This CDR3 region has 11 residues. V lost 6 bases to trimming and J lost 8 bases, with 13 bases between them. Germline CDR1 DFQATT, CDR2 SNEGSKA (reference sequence). The CDR3 is CSARDQGEAFF. The CDR3 DNA reads TGCAGTGCGAGGGATCAGGGAGAAGCTTTCTTT.

The chain joins TRBV5-4 to TRBJ2-7, with D maybe TRBD1 (6 bases). The CDR3 is 15 amino acids. V lost 3 bases and J lost 3, with 16 bases in between. The germline V gene has CDR1 SGHNT and CDR2 YYREEE (reference sequence). The CDR3 nucleotides are TGTGCCAGCAGCTCTGCCGGACAGCTCCTCTACGAGCAGTACTTC. Its translation is CASSSAGQLLYEQYF.

This chain connects TRBV5-4 to TRBJ2-1; D unresolved. CDR3 size: 14 residues. The germline CDR1 and CDR2 sequences are SGHNT and YYREEE (reference sequence). The V end was cut by 1 base, the J end by 1 base, with 6 bases between. In DNA form, the CDR3 reads TGTGCCAGCAGCTTGACAGTTTCCTACAATGAGCAGTTCTTC. Translation gives CASSLTVSYNEQFF.

The chain links TRBV5-1 to TRBJ2-7; tentative D call: TRBD1 (8 bases). Trimming cost V 4 bases and J 0 bases, with 17 bases left between them. Germline V lookup: CDR1 SGHRS, CDR2 YFSETQ. CDR3 length: 16 amino acids. The CDR3 DNA is TGCGCCAGCAGCAGGGAGGGACAGGCCAGCTCCTACGAGCAGTACTTC. Protein sequence: CASSREGQASSYEQYF.

This clone was seen more than once but under ten times. CDR3 region: CASQRGLRTDTQYF. The CDR3 region has the DNA TGTGCCAGCCAACGTGGGCTCAGAACAGATACGCAGTATTTT. V and J are TRBV9 and TRBJ2-3, with D hard to call. Per germline, CDR1 SGDLS and CDR2 YYNGEE. This CDR3 contains 14 residues. The ends were cut back, 7 bases at V and 3 bases at J, with 15 bases in the middle.

V is TRBV28 and J is TRBJ1-4; D call uncertain. CDR3 length: 16 amino acids. Per germline, CDR1 MDHEN and CDR2 SYDVKM. V lost 6 bases, J lost 5 bases, and 19 bases lay in between. CDR3: CASSLLGLALNEKLFF. CDR3 nucleotides: TGTGCCAGCAGCCTCCTAGGTCTGGCCTTGAATGAAAAACTGTTTTTT. Based on the CDR3 plus reference TRBV28 and TRBJ1-4, the full variable domain is DVKVTQSSRYLVKRTGEKVFLECVQDMDHENMFWYRQDPGLGLRLIYFSYDVKMKEKGDIPEGYSVSREKKERFSLILESASTNQTSMYLCASSLLGLALNEKLFFGSGTQLSVL.

The rearrangement links TRBV11-2 to TRBJ2-7; D remains ambiguous. Deletions cut 1 base from V and 3 bases from J, with 10 bases between. CDR1 is SGHAT, CDR2 FQNNGV, per germline. The CDR3 is made up of 14 amino acids. The CDR3 spells CASSLVAGDYEQYF. The CDR3 DNA is TGTGCCAGCAGCTTAGTAGCAGGCGACTACGAGCAGTACTTC. Full variable domain (rest looked up from reference TRBV11-2 and TRBJ2-7): EAGVAQSPRYKIIEKRQSVAFWCNPISGHATLYWYQQILGQGPKLLIQFQNNGVVDDSQLPKDRFSAERLKGVDSTLKIQPAKLEDSAVYLCASSLVAGDYEQYFGPGTRLTVT.

The V call is TRBV11-2, the J call TRBJ1-1; D remains unclear. The CDR3 spans 13 residues. The germline CDR1 and CDR2 sequences are SGHAT and FQNNGV. V gave up 0 bases and J gave up 5 bases, with 7 bases separating them. In nucleotides, the CDR3 is TGTGCCAGCAGCTTAGATGCAGGTACTGAAGCTTTCTTT. Translating gives CASSLDAGTEAFF. Filled out from reference TRBV11-2 and TRBJ1-1, the complete variable domain reads EAGVAQSPRYKIIEKRQSVAFWCNPISGHATLYWYQQILGQGPKLLIQFQNNGVVDDSQLPKDRFSAERLKGVDSTLKIQPAKLEDSAVYLCASSLDAGTEAFFGQGTRLTVV.

The rearrangement joins TRBV20-1 to TRBJ2-7; TRBD1 aligns across 9 bases. Trimming cost V 5 bases and J 9 bases; bases outside gene matches: 5. The CDR3 is 11 amino acids. Germline CDR1 reads DFQATT; CDR2 reads SNEGSKA (reference sequence). CDR3 nucleotide sequence: TGCAGTGCTTATCGGACAGGGGTGCAGTACTTC. This translates into CSAYRTGVQYF.

The rearrangement joins TRBV13 to TRBJ2-2; D gene ambiguous. The germline gives CDR1 PRHDT, CDR2 FYEKMQ (reference sequence). Trimming removed 7 bases at V and 3 bases at J, with 27 bases between. The CDR3 spans 19 residues. The CDR3 DNA is TGTGCCAGCACCCCACCCGCCGTTGCTCAAATTCACGACACCGGGGAGCTGTTTTTT. Its translation: CASTPPAVAQIHDTGELFF.

The gene calls are TRBV11-2 and TRBJ2-5, with TRBD2 matching over 11 bases. CDR1 SGHAT and CDR2 FQNNGV come from the germline V gene. This CDR3 comprises 15 residues. The ends lost 7 bases at V and 3 bases at J; junction bases unmatched: 7. This CDR3 reads CASNQGTSGKETQYF. Written as DNA, the CDR3 is TGTGCCAGCAACCAAGGGACTAGCGGCAAAGAGACCCAGTACTTC.

The V gene is TRBV29-1, the J gene TRBJ2-7; 8 bases fit TRBD1. V shed 5 bases and J 2 bases; nucleotides not matched to a gene: 5. The length of the CDR3 is 13 residues. Germline V gene data show CDR1 as SQVTM and CDR2 as ANQGSEA. The CDR3 region has the DNA TGCAGCGTTAGACAGGGGTCCGCCTACGAGCAGTACTTC. Protein product: CSVRQGSAYEQYF.

Note on this clone: At one boundary the junction diverges from the germline segment, which might be a read error. The genes are TRBV11-2 and TRBJ2-2, with D perhaps matching TRBD1 (5 bases). CDR3 size: 15 residues. Germline CDR1 is SGHAT and CDR2 is FQNNGV. The CDR3 sequence: CASSLGTLNIGELFF. The CDR3 DNA reads as TGTGCCAGCAGCTTAGGGACATTGAACATCGGGGAGCTGTTTTTT.

The V and J genes are TRBV29-1 and TRBJ1-2; 9 nucleotides match TRBD1. CDR3 size: 14 residues. J was trimmed by 2 bases and V by 6 bases; bases with no gene match: 7. Germline V gene data show CDR1 as SQVTM and CDR2 as ANQGSEA. CDR3 residues: CSVTTGGSNYGYTF. The CDR3 coding sequence is TGCAGCGTAACAACAGGGGGCTCCAACTATGGCTACACCTTC.